A single sample gave rise to the 12 T cell receptor beta chains below, sequenced in a study of cytomegalovirus exposure and HLA in healthy donors. Sequencing used immunoSEQ multiplex PCR; TCRdb keeps in-frame clones, though not all of them. The data contain 250,000 to 400,000 clones, approximately 85% of them singletons. Sequencing was done on a sample of PBMCs. The receptors were gathered from a man aged 30 to 45 in good health and CMV-seronegative.

The chain links TRBV29-1 to TRBJ2-1; 7 bases are shared with TRBD2. CDR1 SQVTM and CDR2 ANQGSEA come from the germline V gene. Trimming at V came to 4 bases and at J to 0 bases, leaving 9 bases not matched to a gene. This CDR3 is 16 amino acids long. CDR3 coding DNA: TGCAGCGTTGGGACTAGTAGCCTGAGCTCCTACAATGAGCAGTTCTTC. As protein: CSVGTSSLSSYNEQFF.

The V and J genes are TRBV19 and TRBJ1-2; D might be TRBD1 (5 bases). Per germline, CDR1 LNHDA and CDR2 SQIVND (reference sequence). Trimming shortened V by 7 bases and J by 2 bases, and 14 bases separated the two germline ends. The CDR3 has 14 amino acids. CDR3 amino acids: CASTPGHRNYGYTF. In DNA, the CDR3 is TGTGCCAGTACTCCCGGGCACAGGAACTATGGCTACACCTTC.

This clone was picked up one time. CDR3 sequence (DNA): TGTGCCAGCTCATGGAACAGGGATGAGCAGTTCTTC. Its translation: CASSWNRDEQFF. The V gene is TRBV18, the J gene TRBJ2-1; D may be TRBD1 (6 bases). CDR1 is KGHSH, CDR2 LQKENI, per germline. This CDR3 is built from 12 residues. Trimming removed 5 bases from V and 8 bases from J, with 10 bases in between.

The chain carries TRBV7-7 and TRBJ1-1, with D hard to call. V was pared by 2 bases and J by 3 bases, with 7 bases between. The CDR3 consists of 13 residues. From germline, CDR1 is SSHAT and CDR2 FNYEAQ (reference sequence). CDR3: CASSLTLDTEAFF. For the CDR3, the DNA is TGTGCCAGCAGCTTAACTCTCGACACTGAAGCTTTCTTT.

The chain employs TRBV5-1 and TRBJ2-7; D is possibly TRBD2 (5 bases). The CDR3 loop spans 14 amino acids. The germline gives CDR1 SGHRS, CDR2 YFSETQ. Trimming stripped 0 bases from V and 1 base from J, with 8 bases between. This CDR3 is CASSLAEGSYEQYF. The CDR3 DNA reads as TGCGCCAGCAGCTTGGCCGAGGGTTCCTACGAGCAGTACTTC.

The chain joins TRBV11-2 to TRBJ2-4, with D possibly being TRBD1 (5 bases). CDR1 and CDR2 (germline): SGHAT, FQNNGV. V was cut by 1 base and J by 1 base, with 8 bases left in between. This CDR3 contains 15 residues. The DNA for the CDR3 is TGTGCCAGCAGCTTAGGTCAGGGTGCCAAAAACATTCAGTACTTC. Amino acid sequence: CASSLGQGAKNIQYF.

This clone has just one count. The chain uses TRBV5-1 and TRBJ2-7; the D gene is possibly TRBD2 (5 bases). Deletions cut 5 bases from V and 5 bases from J, with 14 bases between. CDR1 is SGHRS and CDR2 is YFSETQ in the germline V gene. The CDR3 is 13 amino acids. The CDR3 here is CASRPEVGHEQYF. In nucleotides, the CDR3 is TGCGCCAGCAGGCCGGAGGTAGGACACGAGCAGTACTTC. Variable domain in full (rest from reference TRBV5-1 and TRBJ2-7): KAGVTQTPRYLIKTRGQQVTLSCSPISGHRSVSWYQQTPGQGLQFLFEYFSETQRNKGNFPGRFSGRQFSNSRSEMNVSTLELGDSALYLCASRPEVGHEQYFGPGTRLTVT.

V usage is TRBV5-4 and J usage is TRBJ1-3; 8 nucleotides line up with TRBD1. Germline V gene data show CDR1 as SGHNT and CDR2 as YYREEE (reference sequence). V lost 0 bases to trimming and J lost 1 base; unmatched junction nucleotides: 0. The CDR3 has 15 amino acids. For the CDR3, the DNA is TGTGCCAGCAGCTTGGACAGGGGGTCTGGAAACACCATATATTTT. Its translation: CASSLDRGSGNTIYF.

This rearrangement joins TRBV5-1 to TRBJ2-3; TRBD1 aligns across 8 bases. The CDR3 length is 15 residues. Germline CDR1 and CDR2: SGHRS and YFSETQ. J was trimmed by 2 bases and V by 4 bases; bases with no gene match: 6. The CDR3 is CASSTGQGDTDTQYF. CDR3 nucleotide sequence: TGCGCCAGCAGCACCGGACAGGGAGACACAGATACGCAGTATTTT. The whole variable domain, remainder taken from reference TRBV5-1 and TRBJ2-3, is KAGVTQTPRYLIKTRGQQVTLSCSPISGHRSVSWYQQTPGQGLQFLFEYFSETQRNKGNFPGRFSGRQFSNSRSEMNVSTLELGDSALYLCASSTGQGDTDTQYFGPGTRLTVL.

The chain uses TRBV7-9 and TRBJ1-4; D is ambiguous. This CDR3 is 14 amino acids long. V lost 4 bases, J lost 4 bases, and 10 bases lay in between. Germline lookup yields CDR1 SEHNR and CDR2 FQNEAQ (reference sequence). DNA of the CDR3: TGTGCCAGCAGCTACCGGGAACATAATGAAAAACTGTTTTTT. Translation: CASSYREHNEKLFF.

The V call is TRBV12-1, the J call TRBJ1-4; the table's D call TRBD1 went unverified against the DNA. TRBV12-1 is a recognized pseudogene. The CDR3 contains 14 residues. The CDR3 bases are TGTGCCAGCAGCTCCAGACAGGTTTGTGAAAAACTGTTTTTT. This gives the protein CASSSRQVCEKLFF.

The rearrangement uses TRBV6-1 and TRBJ2-5; D may be TRBD1 (5 bases). Germline assignment: CDR1 MNHNS and CDR2 SASEGT. The CDR3 contains 16 residues. V gave up 2 bases and J gave up 5 bases, with 18 bases separating them. DNA of the CDR3: TGTGCCAGCAGTGAATCTCCACAGACAGCCCGCGAGACCCAGTACTTC. This codes for CASSESPQTARETQYF.